This section outlines one TCR beta chain sequence together with its context. The sample comes from a study of shared clonotypes between healthy human individuals. The donors, healthy adults who were HIV-negative, had experienced no recent acute infections or vaccinations. The donor cohort consisted entirely of Caucasian adults residing in Nashville, Tennessee. Trimming removed 4 bases at V and 5 bases at J, with 23 bases between. This CDR3 spans 17 amino acids. Germline CDR1 is SGHDN and CDR2 is FVKESK. Several immunoSEQ plates held equal portions of the genomic DNA taken from each subset. Each replicate PCR on the sorted subsets used roughly 210 ng DNA (around 30,000 T cell genomes). Repertoires were generated with immunoSEQ multiplex PCR, while TCRdb's copy carries only in-frame clones and drops some. There are about a million clones in the sample; roughly 72% occur only once, and over 1.3% lies in the top ten.

The rearrangement links TRBV14 to TRBJ1-1, with a possible D match to TRBD1 (5 bases). Sequencing was carried out using memory CD4+ T cells sorted from blood. The subset denotes: CD45RA-negative fraction. This TCR derives from a young man in good health. This CDR3 is CASSPPADKPSRTEAFF. Written as DNA, the CDR3 is TGTGCCAGCAGCCCACCGGCGGACAAACCCTCGAGGACTGAAGCTTTCTTT.